This paragraph covers one TCR beta chain sequence. Additional DNA sequences in this sample encode the identical CDR3. These data are taken from a study of shared clonotypes between healthy human individuals. CDR3 length: 13 amino acids. The germline V and J ends were trimmed by 1 base and 4 bases, with 7 bases remaining between them. Germline V gives CDR1 MDHEN, CDR2 SYDVKM. The method was immunoSEQ multiplex PCR; TCRdb's version includes in-frame clones alone and lacks a portion of them. Of 950,000 to 1,300,000 clones in the sample, approximately 72% were seen once. The origin of this receptor is a man younger than 35 in good health. The chain has TRBV28 and TRBJ1-2; no reliable D call. The sample consisted of memory CD4+ T cells sorted from blood. Subset defined: CD45RA-negative fraction. This chain's CDR3 is CASSLSRSYGYTF. The CDR3 DNA is TGTGCCAGCAGTTTATCCAGGAGCTATGGCTACACCTTC.